These T cell receptor beta chains were read from a single sample in a study of T-cell reconstitution after alpha-beta-depleted transplantation in children. Each CDR3 protein is one row after TCRdb ran MiXCR on the PCR reads. The sample shows about 420,000 distinct CDR3 sequences, roughly 17% of them seen only once. This sample comprised PBMCs, mostly from graft donor cells, obtained 360 days after TCRalphabeta/CD19-depleted stem cell transplant. The receptors derive from a boy under three years old who had a stem cell transplant for Wiskott-Aldrich syndrome, so the T cells may come from the graft donor. The CDR3 runs from the conserved cysteine through the conserved F or W. The D gene is left open where the match is weak. Where a row states a size, it is once, few, many or the class of an expanded clone; other rows omit it.

V: TRBV12-3/TRBV12-4; size: many; D: TRBD2; J: TRBJ2-1; DNA: TGTGCCAGCAGGATGACTAGCGGGAGGACCAATGAGCAGTTCTTC; CDR3: CASRMTSGRTNEQFF
V: TRBV15; size: few; D: -; J: TRBJ1-1; DNA: TGTGCCACCAGCGCAAAGGGGGTCACTGAAGCTTTCTTT; CDR3: CATSAKGVTEAFF
V: TRBV6-1; size: few; D: -; J: TRBJ1-2; DNA: TGTGCCAGCATGAGGGGATACGGCTACACCTTC; CDR3: CASMRGYGYTF
V: TRBV7-2; size: -; D: -; J: TRBJ2-7; DNA: TGTGCCAGCAGCGTCGGGGCGTTCTATCGCTCCTACGAGCAGTACTTC; CDR3: CASSVGAFYRSYEQYF
V: TRBV20-1; size: few; D: -; J: TRBJ2-1; DNA: TGCAGTGCTAGAAGACTAGGACTCCCTAACAATGAGCAGTTCTTC; CDR3: CSARRLGLPNNEQFF
V: TRBV6-2/TRBV6-3; size: -; D: -; J: TRBJ2-7; DNA: TGTGCCAGCAGTTACTCTTCTTCGGGAGCGACCTACGAGCAGTACTTC; CDR3: CASSYSSSGATYEQYF
V: TRBV30; size: many; D: -; J: TRBJ2-2; DNA: TGTGCCTGGAGGTTAGGGGCGAACACCGGGGAGCTGTTTTTT; CDR3: CAWRLGANTGELFF
V: TRBV2; size: -; D: -; J: TRBJ2-7; DNA: TGTGCCAGCAGGTACCTACAGGGATGGGCCAGTGAGCAGTACTTC; CDR3: CASRYLQGWASEQYF
V: TRBV29-1; size: -; D: -; J: TRBJ2-7; DNA: TGCAGCGTTCTAAATTGGGGGTACGAGCAGTACTTC; CDR3: CSVLNWGYEQYF
V: TRBV7-2; size: -; D: -; J: TRBJ2-3; DNA: TGTGCCAGCAGCCCGATGTTTGCAGATACGCAGTATTTT; CDR3: CASSPMFADTQYF
V: TRBV4-1; size: -; D: -; J: TRBJ2-6; DNA: TGCGCCAGCAGCCAAGTAGGAGGGCAAGCCAACGTCCTGACTTTC; CDR3: CASSQVGGQANVLTF
V: TRBV5-6; size: few; D: -; J: TRBJ2-7; DNA: TGTGCCAGCAGCTCCCCTGGCTCTTGGAGCTCCTACGAGCAGTACTTC; CDR3: CASSSPGSWSSYEQYF
V: TRBV12-3/TRBV12-4; size: -; D: TRBD2; J: TRBJ2-7; DNA: TGTGCCAGCAGTTTGGGGGGACTATTATCCTACGAGCAGTACTTC; CDR3: CASSLGGLLSYEQYF
V: TRBV5-1; size: -; D: TRBD2; J: TRBJ2-1; DNA: TGCGCCAGCAGCTTGAAGTATGGGGGGGACAATGAGCAGTTCTTC; CDR3: CASSLKYGGDNEQFF
V: TRBV18; size: -; D: TRBD2; J: TRBJ2-7; DNA: TGTGCCAGCTCAGCCCGGGCTAGCGGGGTCTCCTACGAGCAGTACTTC; CDR3: CASSARASGVSYEQYF
V: TRBV12-3/TRBV12-4; size: -; D: -; J: TRBJ2-5; DNA: TGTGCCAGCAGTTTATATCGGGGACAAGAGACCCAGTACTTC; CDR3: CASSLYRGQETQYF
V: TRBV29-1; size: -; D: -; J: TRBJ2-3; DNA: TGCAGCGGTCGCCCCTTATTCACAGATACGCAGTATTTT; CDR3: CSGRPLFTDTQYF
V: TRBV15; size: many; D: TRBD1; J: TRBJ2-7; DNA: TGTGCCACCAGCAGAAGCCCGGGACAGGGGGCCTACGAGCAGTACTTC; CDR3: CATSRSPGQGAYEQYF
V: TRBV29-1; size: few; D: TRBD1; J: TRBJ1-1; DNA: TGCAGCGTTGAGCGACAGGGCGTCACTGAAGCTTTCTTT; CDR3: CSVERQGVTEAFF
V: TRBV29-1; size: -; D: TRBD2; J: TRBJ2-1; DNA: TGCAGCGTTATTGGGACTAGCGGGAGTTTACGCTACAATGAGCAGTTCTTC; CDR3: CSVIGTSGSLRYNEQFF
V: TRBV20-1; size: many; D: -; J: TRBJ2-5; DNA: TGCAGTGCTAGAGACAGGCGGGGTAACCAAGAGACCCAGTACTTC; CDR3: CSARDRRGNQETQYF
V: TRBV7-9; size: few; D: TRBD1; J: TRBJ2-1; DNA: TGTGCCAGCAGCCGGACAGGGGTGGATGAGCAGTTCTTC; CDR3: CASSRTGVDEQFF
V: TRBV7-9; size: few; D: TRBD1; J: TRBJ2-7; DNA: TGTGCCAGCAGCCCGGGACAGTACTACGAGCAGTACTTC; CDR3: CASSPGQYYEQYF
V: TRBV29-1; size: few; D: TRBD1; J: TRBJ1-1; DNA: TGCAGCGTATCTGGACAGGGTGGGACTGAAGCTTTCTTT; CDR3: CSVSGQGGTEAFF
V: TRBV12-3/TRBV12-4; size: few; D: -; J: TRBJ1-2; DNA: TGTGCCAGCAGTTTTGCGAAACCTGGTACCTATGGCTACACCTTC; CDR3: CASSFAKPGTYGYTF
V: TRBV15; size: -; D: TRBD2; J: TRBJ2-3; DNA: TGTGCCACCAGCAGAGATCGGGAGGGGACTAGAAAAGATACGCAGTATTTT; CDR3: CATSRDREGTRKDTQYF
V: TRBV7-2; size: few; D: TRBD2; J: TRBJ2-1; DNA: TGTGCCAGCAGCTCTGGCGGGAGGGCCTACAATGAGCAGTTCTTC; CDR3: CASSSGGRAYNEQFF
V: TRBV24-1; size: many; D: TRBD1; J: TRBJ2-2; DNA: TGTGCCACCAGTGATCCCAGGGGGACCGGGGAGCTGTTTTTT; CDR3: CATSDPRGTGELFF
V: TRBV10-3; size: -; D: -; J: TRBJ2-3; DNA: TGTGCCATCAGTCCCCTTTGGCACACTTCAGGGCCCACAGATACGCAGTATTTT; CDR3: CAISPLWHTSGPTDTQYF
V: TRBV5-7; size: few; D: -; J: TRBJ2-7; DNA: TGTGCCAGCAGCTTTTGGCAGTACTTC; CDR3: CASSFWQYF
V: TRBV10-3; size: -; D: -; J: TRBJ2-3; DNA: TGTGCCACCGGGACTTACTTCAATCCCCTCTTCACAGATACGCAGTATTTT; CDR3: CATGTYFNPLFTDTQYF
V: TRBV7-9; size: few; D: -; J: TRBJ2-1; DNA: TGTGCCAGCAGCCGGATTAGTATTAGTTGGGATGAGCAGTTCTTC; CDR3: CASSRISISWDEQFF
V: TRBV10-3; size: -; D: TRBD2; J: TRBJ2-7; DNA: TGTGCCATCAGTGAGCGATCCGGGGGGAGCTACGAGCAGTACTTC; CDR3: CAISERSGGSYEQYF
V: TRBV12-3/TRBV12-4; size: many; D: TRBD1; J: TRBJ1-5; DNA: TGTGCCAGCAGGAGGACAGGGGATTATCAGCCCCAGCATTTT; CDR3: CASRRTGDYQPQHF
V: TRBV5-1; size: few; D: -; J: TRBJ1-4; DNA: TGCGCCAGCAGCTTGGGACGAAACGGAGTCGAAAAACTGTTTTTT; CDR3: CASSLGRNGVEKLFF
V: TRBV7-9; size: many; D: TRBD2; J: TRBJ2-1; DNA: TGTGCCAGCAGCCTAGCGGGGTTCTACAATGAGCAGTTCTTC; CDR3: CASSLAGFYNEQFF
V: TRBV5-1; size: -; D: -; J: TRBJ2-2; DNA: TGCGCCAGCAGCTTGGCCTCGGGGTCGAACACCGGGGAGCTGTTTTTT; CDR3: CASSLASGSNTGELFF
V: TRBV29-1; size: -; D: -; J: TRBJ1-2; DNA: TGCAGCGTTGCGCCACAGCTCCTCAACTATGGCTACACCTTC; CDR3: CSVAPQLLNYGYTF
V: TRBV12-3/TRBV12-4; size: few; D: TRBD1; J: TRBJ2-1; DNA: TGTGCCAGCAGTTTAGACAGGGGGGACTTCTCCTACAATGAGCAGTTCTTC; CDR3: CASSLDRGDFSYNEQFF
V: TRBV29-1; size: few; D: -; J: TRBJ2-1; DNA: TGCAGCGTTGAAGGGGGGTGGGGTACCTACAATGAGCAGTTCTTC; CDR3: CSVEGGWGTYNEQFF
V: TRBV14; size: -; D: -; J: TRBJ1-2; DNA: TGTGCCAGCAGCCAAGGTCCCAGGATTTTCCGAAATGGCTACACCTTC; CDR3: CASSQGPRIFRNGYTF
V: TRBV27; size: -; D: -; J: TRBJ2-7; DNA: TGTGCCAGCAGTGAGAGACTTGCCTACGAGCAGTACTTC; CDR3: CASSERLAYEQYF
V: TRBV27; size: many; D: TRBD2; J: TRBJ2-7; DNA: TGTGCCAGCAGGCGGGGGGCCTACGAGCAGTACTTC; CDR3: CASRRGAYEQYF
V: TRBV11-2; size: -; D: TRBD1; J: TRBJ2-7; DNA: TGTGCCAGCAGCCCGTGGACAGGGGGCCCATACGAGCAGTACTTC; CDR3: CASSPWTGGPYEQYF
V: TRBV20-1; size: few; D: -; J: TRBJ2-7; DNA: TGCAGTGCTAGCCCGACTAGCTACGAGCAGTACTTC; CDR3: CSASPTSYEQYF
V: TRBV7-2; size: few; D: TRBD2; J: TRBJ2-7; DNA: TGTGCCAGCAGCTCCTTAGCGGGAGTCTTCCACGAGCAGTACTTC; CDR3: CASSSLAGVFHEQYF
V: TRBV27; size: -; D: TRBD2; J: TRBJ2-5; DNA: TGTGCCAGCAGTTTATTTGGGGGGGGTCAAGAGACCCAGTACTTC; CDR3: CASSLFGGGQETQYF
V: TRBV4-3; size: -; D: -; J: TRBJ1-5; DNA: TGCGCCAGCAGCCGGGAGATAAATCAGCCCCAGCATTTT; CDR3: CASSREINQPQHF
V: TRBV2; size: few; D: -; J: TRBJ2-7; DNA: TGTGCCAGCAGAGGTACCCAGGGGAGAAACGAGCAGTACTTC; CDR3: CASRGTQGRNEQYF
V: TRBV5-1; size: -; D: TRBD1; J: TRBJ2-7; DNA: TGCGCCAGCAGCTTGGACGGGGACAGTGTAAACGAGCAGTACTTC; CDR3: CASSLDGDSVNEQYF
V: TRBV7-9; size: few; D: -; J: TRBJ2-3; DNA: TGTGCCAGCAGCCATAGTGTACAGGCCATTACGCAGTATTTT; CDR3: CASSHSVQAITQYF
V: TRBV12-3/TRBV12-4; size: -; D: -; J: TRBJ2-7; DNA: TGTGCCAGCAGCCGCCGACAGAACGGCGAGCAGTACTTC; CDR3: CASSRRQNGEQYF
V: TRBV20-1; size: few; D: TRBD1; J: TRBJ1-2; DNA: TGCAGTGCTAGAGATCCAGGGACAGCTGATGGCTACACCTTC; CDR3: CSARDPGTADGYTF
V: TRBV9; size: -; D: -; J: TRBJ2-7; DNA: TGTGCCAGCAGCGTAGGCCCCACCATCTACGAGCAGTACTTC; CDR3: CASSVGPTIYEQYF
V: TRBV3-1; size: few; D: -; J: TRBJ2-3; DNA: TGTGCCAGCAGCCAAGGGTTAGGCCGTAGAGATACGCAGTATTTT; CDR3: CASSQGLGRRDTQYF
V: TRBV18; size: -; D: TRBD1; J: TRBJ2-3; DNA: TGTGCCAGCTCACCCCTTTCCGGGACAGGGGAAGATACGCAGTATTTT; CDR3: CASSPLSGTGEDTQYF
V: TRBV11-1; size: -; D: TRBD2; J: TRBJ2-1; DNA: TGTGCCAGCAGCTCAATTAAATGGACTAGCCCTAAATACAATGAGCAGTTCTTC; CDR3: CASSSIKWTSPKYNEQFF
V: TRBV7-9; size: -; D: -; J: TRBJ2-7; DNA: TGTGCCAGCAGCTTAGGGGTTAACTCCTACGAGCAGTACTTC; CDR3: CASSLGVNSYEQYF
V: TRBV5-1; size: few; D: -; J: TRBJ1-1; DNA: TGCGCCAGCAGCATCGCTACAGGGTTGGGTGAAGCTTTCTTT; CDR3: CASSIATGLGEAFF
V: TRBV5-1; size: many; D: -; J: TRBJ2-3; DNA: TGCGCCAGCAGCGTCACAGATACGCAGTATTTT; CDR3: CASSVTDTQYF